These 28 T cell receptor beta chains were sequenced from one sample in a study of T cell responses to AZD1222 COVID-19 vaccine. Sequencing used immunoSEQ multiplex PCR; TCRdb keeps in-frame clones, though not all of them. The table shows about 84,000 clones, with approximately 85% occurring only once. Sequenced material: peripheral blood, taken 28 days after the second AZD1222 dose. These receptors came from an adult who received the AZD1222 COVID-19 vaccine.

The DNA of the CDR3 is TGTGCCAGCAGCCCGAACCAACAGGGCATGAACACTGAAGCTTTCTTT. Encoded protein: CASSPNQQGMNTEAFF. The rearrangement links TRBV5-4 to TRBJ1-1; possible D gene TRBD1, 6 bases. This CDR3 has 16 amino acids. The ends were cut back, 4 bases at V and 0 bases at J, with 16 bases in the middle. Germline-derived CDR1 and CDR2 are SGHNT and YYREEE (reference sequence).

The chain recombines TRBV4-3 with TRBJ2-7; TRBD1 matches at 8 bases. V trimming: 1 base; J trimming: 3 bases; junction bases outside the gene matches: 2. Germline V gene lookup returns CDR1 LGHNA and CDR2 YSLEER. This CDR3 comprises 14 residues. This CDR3 is CASSQVGTGYEQYF. Here the CDR3 DNA reads TGCGCCAGCAGCCAAGTGGGGACAGGCTACGAGCAGTACTTC.

This clone was found once. The chain combines TRBV4-1 with TRBJ1-2; D is ambiguous. Germline assignment: CDR1 MGHRA and CDR2 YSYEKL. The V end was cut by 1 base, the J end by 6 bases, with 12 bases between. The CDR3 is made up of 14 amino acids. CDR3 residues: CASSQVFKEDGYTF. As DNA, the CDR3 is TGCGCCAGCAGCCAAGTATTTAAAGAGGATGGCTACACCTTC.

The chain's CDR3 is CASSENRDGETQYF. The CDR3 DNA reads as TGTGCCAGCAGTGAGAACAGGGACGGAGAGACCCAGTACTTC. The chain carries TRBV25-1 and TRBJ2-5, with a possible D match to TRBD1 (6 bases). The CDR3 loop spans 14 amino acids. Germline V gene sequence: CDR1 MGHDK, CDR2 SYGVNS. The V gene lost 3 bases and the J gene lost 4 bases, with 12 bases spanning the gap.

The J gene is TRBJ2-7, the V gene TRBV4-1, with a weak D call TRBD2 (5 bases). V was trimmed by 2 bases and J by 5 bases, leaving 19 bases between them. CDR1 and CDR2 from the germline V gene are MGHRA and YSYEKL. The CDR3 loop spans 16 amino acids. For the CDR3, the DNA is TGCGCCAGCAGCCAATTCAGCGGCCACCTTTCCAACGAGCAGTACTTC. Its translation: CASSQFSGHLSNEQYF.

The chain joins TRBV2 to TRBJ1-2; the D gene is possibly TRBD1 (6 bases). The CDR3 sequence is 14 residues long. The germline CDR1 and CDR2 sequences are SNHLY and FYNNEI. Trimming stripped 5 bases from V and 8 bases from J, with 18 bases between. CDR3 nucleotides: TGTGCCAGCAGTAAGAACGGGGGCGCGGGCGGCTACACCTTC. This encodes CASSKNGGAGGYTF.

The V gene is TRBV5-5, the J gene TRBJ1-2; D is unresolved. In germline, CDR1 is SGHKS, CDR2 YYEKEE (reference sequence). The CDR3 sequence is 14 residues long. V was cut by 2 bases and J by 8 bases, with 16 bases left in between. The chain's CDR3 is CASSFTEDKGGYTF. The CDR3 region has the DNA TGTGCCAGCAGCTTTACAGAAGATAAAGGCGGCTACACCTTC.

The gene calls are TRBV21-1 and TRBJ1-2; the D call of TRBD1 is as the table states it, not checked on the DNA. TRBV21-1 is assigned pseudogene status. This CDR3 spans 15 amino acids. The CDR3 sequence: CASSKNSSGGYGYTF. The CDR3 nucleotides read TGTGCCAGCAGCAAAAATTCGTCAGGGGGTTATGGCTACACCTTC.

V gene TRBV2 combines with J gene TRBJ1-6; tentatively, D is TRBD1 (6 bases). CDR3 length: 16 residues. Trimming pared 7 bases from V and 9 bases from J, leaving 22 bases between. Germline V lookup: CDR1 SNHLY, CDR2 FYNNEI. The CDR3, as DNA: TGTGCCAGCACTACTTTCATCAGGGGACGGGCTTCACCCCTCCACTTT. Translation gives CASTTFIRGRASPLHF.

The rearrangement links TRBV19 to TRBJ1-1; no firm D call. The CDR3 length is 11 residues. V lost 7 bases and J lost 3, with 6 bases in between. Germline CDR1 LNHDA, CDR2 SQIVND (reference sequence). The CDR3 region is CASKQHTEAFF. CDR3 nucleotides: TGTGCCAGTAAACAGCACACTGAAGCTTTCTTT.

The chain joins TRBV7-9 to TRBJ2-1; D is unresolved. Germline CDR1 is SEHNR and CDR2 is FQNEAQ (reference sequence). The CDR3 totals 12 residues. The V and J ends lost 0 bases and 10 bases respectively, with 7 bases between them. The CDR3 reads CASSLAKGEQFF. The CDR3 region has the DNA TGTGCCAGCAGCTTAGCCAAAGGCGAGCAGTTCTTC.

The V and J genes are TRBV20-1 and TRBJ2-7, with 11 bases lining up with TRBD2. The CDR3 totals 14 residues. J gave up 5 bases and V 3 bases, and 6 bases lay outside the gene matches. CDR1 DFQATT and CDR2 SNEGSKA come from the germline V gene (reference sequence). This CDR3 reads CSASPLAGGHEQYF. The CDR3 nucleotides are TGCAGTGCTAGTCCGCTAGCGGGGGGACACGAGCAGTACTTC.

This CDR3 reads CASSYSGQLTDTQYF. The CDR3 DNA is TGTGCCAGCAGTTACTCCGGACAGCTCACAGATACGCAGTATTTT. The chain is built from TRBV6-5 and TRBJ2-3, with a weak D call TRBD1 (6 bases). The CDR3 has 15 amino acids. Germline-derived CDR1 and CDR2 are MNHEY and SVGAGI. V was shortened by 0 bases and J by 2 bases, with 9 bases between the two germline ends.

This sequence joins TRBV7-2 and TRBJ1-1; TRBD1 is a possible D gene (5 bases). This CDR3 has 13 residues. Per the germline V gene, CDR1 is SGHTA and CDR2 is FQGNSA. V lost 3 bases, J lost 3 bases, and 8 bases lay in between. This CDR3 reads CASSFGGDTEAFF. CDR3 DNA: TGTGCCAGCAGCTTTGGGGGTGACACTGAAGCTTTCTTT.

V is TRBV7-2 and J is TRBJ1-2, with no clear D. The germline V gene encodes CDR1 SGHTA and CDR2 FQGNSA. Deletions cut 1 base from V and 7 bases from J, with 10 bases between. There are 13 residues in the CDR3. DNA of the CDR3: TGTGCCAGCAGCTTAGACACACCGGCTGGCTACACCTTC. Amino acids: CASSLDTPAGYTF.

The CDR3 protein is CASSPGQVLVTEAFF. CDR3 bases: TGTGCCAGCAGCCCAGGACAGGTTTTGGTCACTGAAGCTTTCTTT. The chain links TRBV7-2 to TRBJ1-1; 7 bases agree with TRBD1. J was trimmed by 4 bases and V by 5 bases; bases with no gene match: 10. The CDR3 consists of 15 residues. The germline V gene encodes CDR1 SGHTA and CDR2 FQGNSA. Drawing the rest from reference TRBV7-2 and TRBJ1-1, the complete variable domain is GAGVSQSPSNKVTEKGKDVELRCDPISGHTALYWYRQSLGQGLEFLIYFQGNSAPDKSGLPSDRFSAERTGGSVSTLTIQRTQQEDSAVYLCASSPGQVLVTEAFFGQGTRLTVV.

The CDR3 coding sequence is TGTGCCAGCAGCCACGACAGAAACTATGGCTACACCTTC. This gives the protein CASSHDRNYGYTF. The chain is built from TRBV7-8 and TRBJ1-2; possible D gene TRBD1, 5 bases. V was trimmed by 5 bases and J by 2 bases, leaving 9 bases between them. The CDR3 covers 13 residues. CDR1 is SGHVS, CDR2 FQNEAQ, per germline.

This clone is a singleton in its sample. The chain carries TRBV7-8 and TRBJ1-1, with D tentatively TRBD1 (5 bases). The CDR3 runs 13 residues. From germline, CDR1 is SGHVS and CDR2 FQNEAQ. Trimming cost V 5 bases and J 5 bases, with 12 bases left between them. CDR3: CASSKVEGTEAFF. CDR3 coding DNA: TGTGCCAGCAGCAAAGTGGAGGGGACTGAAGCTTTCTTT.

This clone was counted a few times. The chain has TRBV30 and TRBJ2-5; no clear D. V was clipped by 0 bases and J by 5 bases, with 10 bases between them. The germline CDR1 and CDR2 sequences are GTSNPN and SVGIG (reference sequence). There are 13 residues in the CDR3. CDR3 in DNA: TGTGCCTGGAGTGTAGGCGTTTCGGAGACCCAGTACTTC. Amino acids: CAWSVGVSETQYF.

V gene TRBV24-1 combines with J gene TRBJ2-2; D unresolved. Deletions cut 5 bases from V and 4 bases from J, with 10 bases between. This CDR3 region has 14 residues. From germline, CDR1 is KGHDR and CDR2 SFDVKD. CDR3 amino acids: CATSVGLITGELFF. For the CDR3, the DNA is TGTGCCACCAGTGTCGGTCTTATCACCGGGGAGCTGTTTTTT.

The CDR3 DNA reads as TGTGCCAGCAGTGAATCGAGAGGCCTTAGCGGGGGGGCGAACAATGAGCAGTTCTTC. This gives the protein CASSESRGLSGGANNEQFF. This sequence joins TRBV6-1 and TRBJ2-1; 11 bases match TRBD2. Germline-derived CDR1 and CDR2 are MNHNS and SASEGT. The CDR3 sequence is 19 residues long. The trim removed 2 bases at V and 5 bases at J, leaving 14 bases unmatched.

The chain employs TRBV2 and TRBJ2-7, with 8 positions matching TRBD2. Trimming at V came to 6 bases and at J to 4 bases, leaving 11 bases not matched to a gene. CDR1 and CDR2 (germline): SNHLY, FYNNEI. This CDR3 spans 15 amino acids. The CDR3 region has the DNA TGTGCCAGCAGGAACGAAGCGGGAGTCCCATACGAGCAGTACTTC. As protein: CASRNEAGVPYEQYF.

The chain joins TRBV5-1 to TRBJ2-5; D may correspond to TRBD1 or TRBD2 (5 bases each). This CDR3 contains 11 residues. Trimming shortened V by 6 bases and J by 7 bases, and 10 bases separated the two germline ends. From germline, CDR1 is SGHRS and CDR2 YFSETQ. The CDR3 DNA reads as TGCGCCAGCACCCTTGGGGGGACCCAGTACTTC. Translation: CASTLGGTQYF.

This chain joins TRBV7-2 and TRBJ1-2, with 11 bases lining up with TRBD1. Trimming removed 4 bases from V and 6 bases from J; junction bases left unmatched: 4. From germline, CDR1 is SGHTA and CDR2 FQGNSA. The CDR3 spans 14 residues. The CDR3 sequence is CASSSDRGLNGYTF. Here the CDR3 DNA reads TGTGCCAGCAGCTCGGACAGGGGGCTTAATGGCTACACCTTC.

The chain employs TRBV13 and TRBJ2-6; D might be TRBD1 (5 bases). Trimming shortened V by 5 bases and J by 0 bases, and 8 bases separated the two germline ends. The CDR3 length is 15 residues. The germline CDR1 and CDR2 sequences are PRHDT and FYEKMQ (reference sequence). For the CDR3, the DNA is TGTGCCAGCAGCCAGCAGGGCTCTGGGGCCAACGTCCTGACTTTC. Its protein product is CASSQQGSGANVLTF.

The count of this clone is one. The V and J genes are TRBV5-1 and TRBJ1-2; D possibly corresponds to TRBD1 (6 bases). The CDR3 has 15 residues. V was trimmed by 2 bases and J by 8 bases, leaving 19 bases between them. CDR1 and CDR2 from the germline V gene are SGHRS and YFSETQ. Here the CDR3 reads CASSFIDPGAKGYTF. The CDR3 DNA reads as TGCGCCAGCAGCTTTATTGATCCGGGGGCGAAAGGCTACACCTTC.

This sequence joins TRBV5-1 and TRBJ1-1; unclear D gene. V lost 3 bases and J lost 0, with 6 bases in between. Germline values: CDR1 SGHRS, CDR2 YFSETQ. CDR3 size: 13 residues. CDR3 sequence (DNA): TGCGCCAGCAGCTCTACAGTGAACACTGAAGCTTTCTTT. The encoded protein is CASSSTVNTEAFF.

The rearrangement links TRBV6-1 to TRBJ2-4; 11 bases agree with TRBD2. Germline-derived CDR1 and CDR2 are MNHNS and SASEGT. This CDR3 spans 15 amino acids. The V segment lost 0 bases and the J segment 9 bases; nucleotides outside the gene matches: 4. The CDR3 DNA reads as TGTGCCAGCAGTGAAGCGACTAGCGGGAACGCCATTCAGTACTTC. Protein sequence: CASSEATSGNAIQYF.